These 28 T cell receptor beta chains originate from one sample sequenced in a study of T cells in localized non-small cell lung cancer. Libraries were prepared by immunoSEQ multiplex PCR; TCRdb keeps only in-frame clonotypes and omits some of them. The sample has about 25,000 clones, roughly 90% seen once. The sample consisted of peripheral blood, taken before any cancer treatment. Receptors originate from a man aged 35 to 69 with stage III squamous cell lung carcinoma.

DNA for the CDR3: TGTGCCAGCAGTGTGACGGGAGGGAGCGAGACCCAGTACTTC. Translating it yields CASSVTGGSETQYF. The chain is built from TRBV2 and TRBJ2-5, with 8 bases matching TRBD2. The CDR3 has 14 amino acids. Germline V gene lookup returns CDR1 SNHLY and CDR2 FYNNEI. Losses at the gene ends were 4 bases for V and 5 bases for J; bases not matched to a gene: 6.

The V gene is TRBV7-3, the J gene TRBJ2-2, with D uncertain. Germline V gives CDR1 SGHTA, CDR2 FQGTGA. This CDR3 has 13 residues. Trimming removed 4 bases from V and 2 bases from J, with 5 bases in between. CDR3 protein: CASSSLNTGELFF. The CDR3 nucleotides are TGTGCCAGCAGCTCCCTAAACACCGGGGAGCTGTTTTTT.

This clone was observed a single time. The rearrangement links TRBV4-3 to TRBJ1-2; D unresolved. Germline-derived CDR1 and CDR2 are LGHNA and YSLEER. The CDR3 contains 14 residues. V shed 0 bases and J shed 7 bases, with 12 bases lying between them. The CDR3 spells CASSQDRGEGGYTF. The CDR3 DNA is TGCGCCAGCAGCCAAGATCGTGGGGAGGGTGGCTACACCTTC.

The chain carries TRBV19 and TRBJ2-7; 10 bases agree with TRBD2. This CDR3 has 15 amino acids. Germline V CDR1 and CDR2: LNHDA, SQIVND (reference sequence). Unmatched junction bases numbered 6, after V lost 4 bases and J lost 3 bases. CDR3 nucleotides: TGTGCCAGTAGTAAGGCTAGCGGGGGTCGCTACGAGCAGTACTTC. Translated: CASSKASGGRYEQYF.

This clone was observed a few times. The chain couples TRBV29-1 to TRBJ2-7; 8 nucleotides agree with TRBD1. This CDR3 region has 12 residues. The germline CDR1 and CDR2 sequences are SQVTM and ANQGSEA. The junction had 5 bases not matched to a gene; V was cut back by 7 bases and J by 3 bases. The CDR3 spells CSGGTGFYEQYF. The CDR3 region has the DNA TGCAGCGGGGGGACAGGATTCTACGAGCAGTACTTC.

This clone was seen once. A read error may produce the germline difference seen at one junction end. The genes are TRBV7-3 and TRBJ1-3; 7 bases align to TRBD1. The CDR3 sequence is 16 residues long. CDR1 is SGHTA, CDR2 FQGTGA, per germline. Written as DNA, the CDR3 is TGTGCCAGCAGCCTAACCCCGGGACAGTTGGGAAACACCATATATTTT. Its protein is CASSLTPGQLGNTIYF.

The chain carries TRBV7-9 and TRBJ1-1; the D is unclear. Germline assignment: CDR1 SEHNR and CDR2 FQNEAQ (reference sequence). V dropped 2 bases and J dropped 1 base, with 8 bases sitting between them. This CDR3 has 14 amino acids. Here the CDR3 DNA reads TGTGCCAGCAGCTTAAAGACCGGGAACACTGAAGCTTTCTTT. Translating it yields CASSLKTGNTEAFF.

This chain uses TRBV28 with TRBJ1-2; TRBD1 matches 10 bases. CDR1 and CDR2 (germline): MDHEN, SYDVKM. V dropped 8 bases and J dropped 0; count of bases not matched to a gene: 12. The CDR3 runs to 17 residues. The CDR3 region is CASHSWGTGATNYGYTF. As DNA, the CDR3 is TGTGCCAGCCACTCCTGGGGGACAGGGGCCACTAACTATGGCTACACCTTC.

The chain carries TRBV5-1 and TRBJ1-4; D might be TRBD1 (6 bases). CDR1 SGHRS and CDR2 YFSETQ come from the germline V gene. The germline V and J ends were trimmed by 5 bases and 4 bases, with 12 bases remaining between them. The CDR3 runs 14 residues. The CDR3 protein is CASSRTADNEKLFF. CDR3 bases: TGCGCCAGCAGTAGGACAGCCGATAATGAAAAACTGTTTTTT.

V and J are TRBV28 and TRBJ2-3; D might be TRBD2 (6 bases). Trimming shortened V by 5 bases and J by 2 bases, and 17 bases separated the two germline ends. The germline V gene has CDR1 MDHEN and CDR2 SYDVKM. The CDR3 sequence is 16 residues long. Here the CDR3 reads CASSLPGLGYTDTQYF. CDR3 bases: TGTGCCAGCAGTCTACCGGGACTGGGTTACACAGATACGCAGTATTTT.

The chain links TRBV4-3 to TRBJ2-6; D remains unclear. Germline CDR1 and CDR2: LGHNA and YSLEER. Trimming took 0 bases from V and 14 from J, leaving 11 bases between them. The length of the CDR3 is 13 residues. The CDR3 protein is CASSQELSMLLTF. In DNA, the CDR3 is TGCGCCAGCAGCCAAGAATTGTCAATGCTCCTGACTTTC.

The CDR3 protein is CSVRGGSGSGANVLTF. The CDR3 region has the DNA TGCAGCGTGAGGGGCGGCTCCGGTTCGGGGGCCAACGTCCTGACTTTC. The chain has TRBV29-1 and TRBJ2-6, with D possibly being TRBD1 or TRBD2 (5 bases each). Per the germline V gene, CDR1 is SQVTM and CDR2 is ANQGSEA. The germline V and J ends were trimmed by 6 bases and 4 bases, with 19 bases remaining between them. CDR3 size: 16 residues.

This rearrangement joins TRBV6-1 to TRBJ1-5; D remains unclear. CDR3 size: 14 residues. Trimming removed 2 bases at V and 0 bases at J, with 5 bases between. Germline assignment: CDR1 MNHNS and CDR2 SASEGT. The CDR3 DNA reads as TGTGCCAGCAGTGAATCCCTTAGCAATCAGCCCCAGCATTTT. It specifies CASSESLSNQPQHF.

CDR3 DNA: TGCGCCAGCAGCTCCGGGGCCCGACTAGCGGGAGGTACGCAGTATTTT. Translating it yields CASSSGARLAGGTQYF. The rearrangement joins TRBV5-1 to TRBJ2-3; 13 bases align to TRBD2. The CDR3 spans 16 residues. Germline-derived CDR1 and CDR2 are SGHRS and YFSETQ. Trimming removed 3 bases from V and 8 bases from J; junction bases left unmatched: 9.

The rearrangement links TRBV4-3 to TRBJ1-1; D remains ambiguous. Germline values: CDR1 LGHNA, CDR2 YSLEER. V lost 4 bases, J lost 10 bases, and 22 bases lay in between. The CDR3 loop spans 15 amino acids. The CDR3 bases are TGCGCCAGCAGCCCAAATCCTGGACTCCCGGAGGGAGCTTTCTTT. Its protein is CASSPNPGLPEGAFF.

CDR3 sequence reads: CASSATSGIYQFTQYF. CDR3 bases: TGTGCCAGCTCCGCGACTAGCGGGATCTACCAGTTTACGCAGTATTTT. The J gene is TRBJ2-3, the V gene TRBV18; TRBD2 aligns across 11 bases. Trimming removed 6 bases from V and 8 bases from J; junction bases left unmatched: 13. The CDR3 length is 16 residues. CDR1 is KGHSH and CDR2 is LQKENI in the germline V gene. The entire variable domain, with the rest obtained from reference TRBV18 and TRBJ2-3, is as follows: NAGVMQNPRHLVRRRGQEARLRCSPMKGHSHVYWYRQLPEEGLKFMVYLQKENIIDESGMPKERFSAEFPKEGPSILRIQQVVRGDSAAYFCASSATSGIYQFTQYFGPGTRLTVL.

The chain carries TRBV27 and TRBJ2-2; D not certain. Germline V lookup: CDR1 MNHEY, CDR2 SMNVEV (reference sequence). Trimming took 5 bases from V and 6 from J, leaving 13 bases between them. This CDR3 contains 14 residues. The CDR3 nucleotides read TGTGCCAGCAGTCCCCGCTGGGCCTCCGGGGAGCTGTTTTTT. It codes for CASSPRWASGELFF.

This clone was observed a single time. V and J are TRBV7-9 and TRBJ1-2, with 8 bases matching TRBD1. There are 15 residues in the CDR3. V lost 8 bases to trimming and J lost 6 bases; unmatched junction nucleotides: 14. CDR1 is SEHNR and CDR2 is FQNEAQ in the germline V gene (reference sequence). The CDR3 reads CASLLKDRDSHGYTF. The DNA for the CDR3 is TGTGCCAGCTTGCTTAAGGACAGGGACTCGCATGGCTACACCTTC. The full variable domain, completed using reference TRBV7-9 and TRBJ1-2, is DTGVSQNPRHKITKRGQNVTFRCDPISEHNRLYWYRQTLGQGPEFLTYFQNEAQLEKSRLLSDRFSAERPKGSFSTLEIQRTEQGDSAMYLCASLLKDRDSHGYTFGSGTRLTVV.

This sequence joins TRBV6-6 and TRBJ1-2; D gene uncertain. In germline, CDR1 is MNHNY, CDR2 SVGAGI (reference sequence). The CDR3 is 14 amino acids. Deletions cut 6 bases from V and 0 bases from J, with 11 bases between. CDR3 in DNA: TGTGCCAGCAGCAACCTTGCAGCTAACTATGGCTACACCTTC. Protein: CASSNLAANYGYTF.

V usage is TRBV9 and J usage is TRBJ2-5; possibly TRBD2 for D (6 bases). This CDR3 contains 14 residues. In germline, CDR1 is SGDLS, CDR2 YYNGEE. V shed 4 bases and J shed 5 bases, with 15 bases lying between them. CDR3 amino acids: CASSFSGRKETQYF. The CDR3 region has the DNA TGTGCCAGCAGCTTTAGCGGTCGAAAGGAGACCCAGTACTTC.

The V call is TRBV6-1, the J call TRBJ2-7, with D maybe TRBD2 (7 bases). CDR3 length: 14 residues. Germline CDR1 MNHNS, CDR2 SASEGT. V was clipped by 2 bases and J by 5 bases, with 13 bases between them. The CDR3 is CASSERGGLNEQYF. Here the CDR3 DNA reads TGTGCCAGCAGTGAAAGGGGGGGCCTAAACGAGCAGTACTTC.

For the CDR3, the DNA is TGTGCCAGCAGTTACTCGGGGGCACGTGGTGGTGAAAAACTGTTTTTT. Its translation: CASSYSGARGGEKLFF. V is TRBV6-5 and J is TRBJ1-4; possibly TRBD1 for D (6 bases). This CDR3 has 16 residues. Germline V lookup: CDR1 MNHEY, CDR2 SVGAGI. Trimming cost V 0 bases and J 7 bases, with 15 bases left between them.

The chain carries TRBV15 and TRBJ2-1; tentative D call: TRBD2 (5 bases). The CDR3 runs 16 residues. V shed 0 bases and J shed 0 bases, with 9 bases lying between them. CDR1 is LNHNV, CDR2 YYDKDF, per germline (reference sequence). The DNA for the CDR3 is TGTGCCACCAGCAGAGATGGCAGCGGCTCCTACAATGAGCAGTTCTTC. It encodes CATSRDGSGSYNEQFF.

The CDR3 protein is CASGPGQGASGYTF. CDR3 DNA sequence: TGTGCCAGCGGCCCGGGACAGGGGGCTTCTGGCTACACCTTC. V gene TRBV7-2 combines with J gene TRBJ1-2, with 12 nucleotides matching TRBD1. The V gene end was trimmed by 8 bases and the J gene end by 7 bases; junction bases not matched to a gene: 8. Germline CDR1 SGHTA, CDR2 FQGNSA. The CDR3 spans 14 residues.

The chain links TRBV7-9 to TRBJ1-1; a possible D gene is TRBD1 (5 bases). V was cut by 3 bases and J by 6 bases, with 14 bases left in between. CDR1 is SEHNR, CDR2 FQNEAQ, per germline (reference sequence). The CDR3 runs 14 residues. The CDR3 reads CASSFSGRRAEAFF. In DNA, the CDR3 is TGTGCCAGCAGCTTCTCAGGGAGAAGGGCTGAAGCTTTCTTT.

The CDR3 DNA is TGTGCCAGTAGTATAGTTCCCCCGGGCAGGGGTGTGGGCTACACCTTC. Its translation: CASSIVPPGRGVGYTF. The chain couples TRBV19 to TRBJ1-2; perhaps TRBD1 as D (6 bases). There are 16 residues in the CDR3. V was shortened by 1 base and J by 8 bases, with 20 bases between the two germline ends. CDR1 and CDR2 from the germline V gene are LNHDA and SQIVND (reference sequence).

The chain has TRBV7-2 and TRBJ2-4, with TRBD2 matching over 7 bases. Germline V CDR1 and CDR2: SGHTA, FQGNSA. J lost 3 bases, V lost 3 bases, and 2 bases had no gene match. This CDR3 contains 14 residues. The CDR3 reads CASSFGTIKNIQYF. In DNA, the CDR3 is TGTGCCAGCAGCTTTGGGACTATCAAAAACATTCAGTACTTC.

The chain employs TRBV10-3 and TRBJ2-2, with 13 positions matching TRBD2. This CDR3 region has 16 residues. The V segment lost 7 bases and the J segment 6 bases; nucleotides outside the gene matches: 8. Looked up from germline, CDR1 is ENHRY and CDR2 is SYGVKD. The CDR3 DNA reads TGTGCCATCACCCCGGGACTAGCGGGAAGTCCCGGGGAGCTGTTTTTT. Its protein product is CAITPGLAGSPGELFF.